This T cell receptor (beta chain) was recorded in a study of T cell responses to AZD1222 COVID-19 vaccine. Trimming left V 5 bases short and J 0 bases short, with 13 bases between. The CDR3 consists of 15 residues. Looked up from germline, CDR1 is SGHTA and CDR2 is FQGNSA. As for this clone: Its matching antigen is unknown.

Findings of the study overall: Clonal diversity was possibly underestimated, and the donors were mostly white British, with more females.

Some clones are missing from TCRdb's copy, which holds only in-frame ones; the method was immunoSEQ multiplex PCR. This sample carries some 130,000 clones, 90% of them seen once, and the ten largest clones take 6.9%. Sequencing used peripheral blood, obtained on day 0 of AZD1222 vaccination. The receptor comes from an adult in good health. The chain recombines TRBV7-2 with TRBJ1-2; no firm D call. CDR3: CASSKNRDANYGYTF. The CDR3 DNA reads as TGTGCCAGCAGCAAAAACCGGGATGCTAACTATGGCTACACCTTC.